Shown below are 22 T cell receptor beta chains from a single sample sequenced in a study of blood T cell repertoires in COVID-19 (dated by TCRdb to 2019 to 2021). The receptor library was made with the immunoSEQ multiplex PCR assay. The immuneACCESS repertoire file appears here via TCRdb, limited to in-frame rearrangements. These files lack a portion of the clones; in checked studies, under half of the deficit traces to unresolved V genes, and the cause of the others is not known. Within this sample are about 33,000 clones, with roughly 85% of them counted one time only. The biggest ten clones account for roughly 7% of the sample. Sequences were obtained from peripheral blood. The receptor set was obtained from a human donor in a cohort sampled during active COVID-19.

The V call is TRBV5-1, the J call TRBJ2-7; TRBD2 aligns across 8 bases. Germline CDR1 SGHRS, CDR2 YFSETQ. This CDR3 has 14 residues. The V segment lost 5 bases and the J segment 0 bases; nucleotides outside the gene matches: 4. This CDR3 is CASSTSGSSYEQYF. CDR3 bases: TGCGCCAGCAGTACAAGCGGGAGCTCCTACGAGCAGTACTTC.

V and J are TRBV7-6 and TRBJ2-3; 11 bases are a match to TRBD2. Germline CDR1 SGHVS, CDR2 FNYEAQ. This CDR3 has 17 residues. The V and J ends lost 5 bases and 3 bases, in that order; junction bases with no gene match: 10. The chain's CDR3 is CASSRLAGGLGTDTQYF. CDR3 DNA sequence: TGTGCCAGCAGCAGGCTAGCGGGAGGTCTTGGAACAGATACGCAGTATTTT.

The CDR3 DNA is TGCGCCAGCAGCCAACCCGGGACAGGGGAGGGCTACACCTTC. Its translation: CASSQPGTGEGYTF. The rearrangement uses TRBV4-1 and TRBJ1-2; 10 positions agree with TRBD1. CDR3 size: 14 residues. After removal of 2 bases from V and 8 bases from J, the junction contained 5 bases not matched to a gene. Germline values: CDR1 MGHRA, CDR2 YSYEKL.

This chain uses TRBV24-1 with TRBJ1-2; TRBD1 is a possible D gene (5 bases). Germline V gives CDR1 KGHDR, CDR2 SFDVKD. V lost 5 bases and J lost 3, with 12 bases in between. CDR3 size: 14 residues. The CDR3 nucleotides are TGTGCCACCAGTGGGATAAGGGGCGACTATGGCTACACCTTC. Its translation is CATSGIRGDYGYTF.

The DNA for the CDR3 is TGTGCCAGCAGGCCAGGTGGTGGGGAAAAACTGTTTTTT. Translation: CASRPGGGEKLFF. The chain recombines TRBV5-8 with TRBJ1-4; D is unclear. The CDR3 loop spans 13 amino acids. The germline V and J ends were trimmed by 5 bases and 8 bases, with 13 bases remaining between them. Germline V gives CDR1 SGHTS, CDR2 YDEGEE.

Here the CDR3 reads CASSEWGQSYEQYF. Here the CDR3 DNA reads TGTGCCAGCAGTGAATGGGGGCAATCCTACGAGCAGTACTTC. The chain uses TRBV6-1 and TRBJ2-7, with a possible D match to TRBD1 (6 bases). This CDR3 has 14 amino acids. Trimming pared 2 bases from V and 1 base from J, leaving 9 bases between. Germline V gene sequence: CDR1 MNHNS, CDR2 SASEGT.

This rearrangement joins TRBV28 to TRBJ2-7; TRBD2 might be the D (5 bases). The CDR3 sequence is 13 residues long. Looked up from germline, CDR1 is MDHEN and CDR2 is SYDVKM. V dropped 5 bases and J dropped 1 base, with 9 bases sitting between them. The CDR3: CASSSGMSYEQYF. The CDR3 DNA reads TGTGCCAGCAGTAGCGGCATGTCCTACGAGCAGTACTTC.

The V call is TRBV30, the J call TRBJ1-6, with 7 bases matching TRBD1. Germline CDR1 is GTSNPN and CDR2 is SVGIG (reference sequence). Trimming cost V 5 bases and J 10 bases; bases outside gene matches: 11. The CDR3 runs 14 residues. In DNA form, the CDR3 reads TGTGCCTGGGTTCCGGACAGGAGAGACTCACCCCTCCACTTT. This codes for CAWVPDRRDSPLHF.

The chain carries TRBV6-5 and TRBJ2-7; 8 positions agree with TRBD2. CDR1 and CDR2 (germline): MNHEY, SVGAGI. J gave up 7 bases and V 5 bases, and 13 bases lay outside the gene matches. This CDR3 is 15 amino acids long. The CDR3 sequence is CASSPSGTSGGEQYF. The DNA of the CDR3 is TGTGCCAGCAGTCCCTCCGGGACTAGTGGAGGGGAGCAGTACTTC.

This chain links TRBV30 with TRBJ2-7; TRBD1 is a possible D gene (6 bases). Looked up from germline, CDR1 is GTSNPN and CDR2 is SVGIG (reference sequence). The ends were cut back, 4 bases at V and 4 bases at J, with 14 bases in the middle. The length of the CDR3 is 13 residues. The CDR3 bases are TGTGCCTGGAAGGTTACAGGGAGTTACGAGCAGTACTTC. Amino acids: CAWKVTGSYEQYF.

This sequence joins TRBV28 and TRBJ2-7, with TRBD2 matching 14 bases. Trimming at V came to 5 bases and at J to 0 bases, leaving 9 bases not matched to a gene. Germline loops: CDR1 MDHEN, CDR2 SYDVKM. This CDR3 is built from 18 residues. CDR3 sequence reads: CASSPGTSGRGSSYEQYF. CDR3 nucleotides: TGTGCCAGCAGTCCCGGGACTAGCGGGAGAGGGAGCTCCTACGAGCAGTACTTC.

V usage is TRBV11-2 and J usage is TRBJ2-1; 14 bases are shared with TRBD2. The CDR3 runs 18 residues. V gave up 3 bases and J gave up 1 base; unmatched junction bases: 5. The V gene's germline CDR1 is SGHAT and CDR2 FQNNGV. CDR3 protein: CASSLTSGRGWSYNEQFF. The CDR3 DNA follows: TGTGCCAGCAGCTTGACTAGCGGGAGGGGGTGGTCCTACAATGAGCAGTTCTTC. The full variable domain, its missing parts supplied by reference TRBV11-2 and TRBJ2-1, is EAGVAQSPRYKIIEKRQSVAFWCNPISGHATLYWYQQILGQGPKLLIQFQNNGVVDDSQLPKDRFSAERLKGVDSTLKIQPAKLEDSAVYLCASSLTSGRGWSYNEQFFGPGTRLTVL.

This rearrangement joins TRBV6-1 to TRBJ1-1; D unclear. Between the trimmed V and J ends, which lost 3 bases and 0 bases, there was a span of 11 bases. The CDR3 totals 15 residues. From germline, CDR1 is MNHNS and CDR2 SASEGT. The CDR3 coding sequence is TGTGCCAGCAGTGACCTTCCGAGTGTGAACACTGAAGCTTTCTTT. Amino acid sequence: CASSDLPSVNTEAFF.

The chain carries TRBV2 and TRBJ1-5; perhaps TRBD1 as D (6 bases). With 5 bases removed from V and 6 bases from J, the gap between germline ends came to 14 bases. The CDR3 consists of 14 residues. Germline values: CDR1 SNHLY, CDR2 FYNNEI. The CDR3 sequence: CASSQPGVGQPQHF. As DNA, the CDR3 is TGTGCCAGCAGTCAGCCAGGGGTCGGTCAGCCCCAGCATTTT.

This clone was recorded once. V is TRBV18 and J is TRBJ2-3, with D maybe TRBD1 (5 bases). This CDR3 has 17 amino acids. In germline, CDR1 is KGHSH, CDR2 LQKENI. V lost 2 bases and J lost 6, with 21 bases in between. The DNA of the CDR3 is TGTGCCAGCTCACCAAGCAAGGGGAATTCCCAGGCGGATACGCAGTATTTT. Protein sequence: CASSPSKGNSQADTQYF.

The V and J genes are TRBV6-6 and TRBJ2-2, with D unresolved. V lost 5 bases to trimming and J lost 3 bases, with 19 bases between them. The CDR3 extends over 17 amino acids. Per the germline V gene, CDR1 is MNHNY and CDR2 is SVGAGI (reference sequence). The CDR3, as DNA: TGTGCCAGCAGTCTCCTATTGGGCCTATTTGACACCGGGGAGCTGTTTTTT. Translating it yields CASSLLLGLFDTGELFF.

The V gene is TRBV28, the J gene TRBJ2-5; D may be TRBD2 (6 bases). This CDR3 spans 15 amino acids. Looked up from germline, CDR1 is MDHEN and CDR2 is SYDVKM. V lost 3 bases and J lost 5, with 16 bases in between. CDR3 bases: TGTGCCAGCAGTTTTGGGACTGGCAGTTGGGAGACCCAGTACTTC. Protein product: CASSFGTGSWETQYF.

The V call is TRBV4-1, the J call TRBJ1-1, with 9 bases aligning to TRBD1. The CDR3 is 15 residues long. V was pared by 4 bases and J by 6 bases, with 9 bases of the junction left unmatched. Per the germline V gene, CDR1 is MGHRA and CDR2 is YSYEKL. CDR3: CASSRTGTGNPEAFF. Written as DNA, the CDR3 is TGCGCCAGCAGCCGAACCGGGACAGGGAATCCTGAAGCTTTCTTT.

The rearrangement joins TRBV9 to TRBJ2-2, with D perhaps matching TRBD1 (6 bases). The CDR3 consists of 18 residues. The germline V gene encodes CDR1 SGDLS and CDR2 YYNGEE. V lost 3 bases to trimming and J lost 0 bases, with 18 bases between them. Written as DNA, the CDR3 is TGTGCCAGCAGCGCCTCTGGGACAAACCCTTCGAACACCGGGGAGCTGTTTTTT. Protein product: CASSASGTNPSNTGELFF. The full variable domain, with the rest looked up from reference TRBV9 and TRBJ2-2, is DSGVTQTPKHLITATGQRVTLRCSPRSGDLSVYWYQQSLDQGLQFLIQYYNGEERAKGNILERFSAQQFPDLHSELNLSSLELGDSALYFCASSASGTNPSNTGELFFGEGSRLTVL.

The V gene is TRBV5-8, the J gene TRBJ1-6, with D perhaps TRBD1 (6 bases). The V end lost 2 bases, the J end lost 10 bases, and 13 bases lay between the germline ends. This CDR3 comprises 14 residues. Per the germline V gene, CDR1 is SGHTS and CDR2 is YDEGEE. The CDR3 protein is CASSLGGAWSPLHF. The CDR3 coding sequence is TGTGCCAGCAGCTTAGGGGGGGCCTGGTCACCCCTCCACTTT. Drawing the rest from reference TRBV5-8 and TRBJ1-6, the complete variable domain is EAGVTQSPTHLIKTRGQQATLRCSPISGHTSVYWYQQALGLGLQFLLWYDEGEERNRGNFPPRFSGRQFPNYSSELNVNALELEDSALYLCASSLGGAWSPLHFGNGTRLTVT.

This chain uses TRBV13 with TRBJ2-1; perhaps TRBD2 as D (6 bases). Germline CDR1 reads PRHDT; CDR2 reads FYEKMQ (reference sequence). This CDR3 contains 13 residues. The germline V and J ends were trimmed by 6 bases and 7 bases, with 13 bases remaining between them. CDR3 in amino acids: CASRFSGGNEQFF. CDR3 DNA: TGTGCCAGCAGATTCTCCGGGGGTAATGAGCAGTTCTTC.

The chain joins TRBV10-1 to TRBJ2-7, with 7 bases fitting TRBD1. The ends lost 3 bases at V and 1 base at J; junction bases unmatched: 6. Germline V gene data show CDR1 as WNHNN and CDR2 as SYGVQD (reference sequence). CDR3 size: 15 residues. In DNA form, the CDR3 reads TGCGCCAGCAGTGACGGGGCAGGGGGTTCCTACGAGCAGTACTTC. Translated: CASSDGAGGSYEQYF.